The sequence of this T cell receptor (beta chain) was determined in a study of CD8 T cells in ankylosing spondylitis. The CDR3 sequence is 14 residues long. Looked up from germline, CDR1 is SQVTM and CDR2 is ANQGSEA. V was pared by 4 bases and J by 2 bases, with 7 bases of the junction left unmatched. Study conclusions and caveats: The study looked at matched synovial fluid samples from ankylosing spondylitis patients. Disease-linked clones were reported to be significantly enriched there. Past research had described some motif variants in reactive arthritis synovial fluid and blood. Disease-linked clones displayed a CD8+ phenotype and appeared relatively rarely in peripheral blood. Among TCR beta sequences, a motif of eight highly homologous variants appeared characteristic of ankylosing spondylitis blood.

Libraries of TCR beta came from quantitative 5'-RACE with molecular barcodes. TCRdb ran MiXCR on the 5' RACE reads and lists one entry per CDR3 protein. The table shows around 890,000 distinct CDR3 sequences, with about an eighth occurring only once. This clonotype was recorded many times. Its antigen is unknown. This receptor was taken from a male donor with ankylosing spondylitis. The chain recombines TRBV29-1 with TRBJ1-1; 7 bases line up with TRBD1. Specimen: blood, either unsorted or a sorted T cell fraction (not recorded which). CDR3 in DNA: TGCAGCGTTGGGAACAGGGGCTTAAACACTGAAGCTTTCTTT. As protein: CSVGNRGLNTEAFF.